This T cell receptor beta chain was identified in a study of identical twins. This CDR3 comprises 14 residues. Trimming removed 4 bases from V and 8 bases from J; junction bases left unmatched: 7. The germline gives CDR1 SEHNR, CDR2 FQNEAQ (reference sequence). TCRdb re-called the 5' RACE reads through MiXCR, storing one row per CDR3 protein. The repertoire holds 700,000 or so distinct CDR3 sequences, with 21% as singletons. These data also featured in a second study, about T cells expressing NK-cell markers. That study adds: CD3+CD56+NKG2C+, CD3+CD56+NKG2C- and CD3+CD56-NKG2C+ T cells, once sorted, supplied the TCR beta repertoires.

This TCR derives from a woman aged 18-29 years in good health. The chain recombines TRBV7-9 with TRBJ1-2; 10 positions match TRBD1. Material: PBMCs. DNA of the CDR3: TGTGCCAGCAGCTCTACGGGACAGGGGAGCGGCTACACCTTC. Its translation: CASSSTGQGSGYTF.